This T cell receptor beta chain derives from a study of blood T cells in healthy people across ages. General observations from the study: A strong correlation was found between TCR beta diversity and the percentage of naive T cells.

For this clonotype: What it recognizes is unknown.

A second PCR, run for about 6 to 11 cycles, used a sample-barcoded 5' primer plus a J-beta primer mix. TCRdb re-analysed the 5' RACE reads in MiXCR, keeping a single row per CDR3 protein. The sample lists roughly 1 million distinct CDR3 sequences, about 25% occurring once. This CDR3 has 15 amino acids. The V end lost 5 bases, the J end lost 4 bases, and 14 bases lay between the germline ends. CDR1 SGHAT and CDR2 FQNNGV come from the germline V gene. These sequences were also reported in another study, on T cells of mothers and their children. This second study notes: Per child, 2.5 million to 3.5 million TCR beta CDR3 reads were obtained, against over 9.5 million per mother.

This TCR was sampled from a girl aged 2 to 10 in good health. This chain uses TRBV11-2 with TRBJ1-4; D is unclear. Sample: blood. The CDR3 loop is CASSASVSNNEKLFF. The DNA of the CDR3 is TGTGCCAGCAGCGCCAGCGTTTCCAATAATGAAAAACTGTTTTTT.